What follows are 28 T cell receptor beta chains derived from one specimen sequenced in a study of T cell responses to AZD1222 COVID-19 vaccine. The repertoire was sequenced with immunoSEQ multiplex PCR; TCRdb's copy has only in-frame clones and lacks some. This sample has 96,000 or so clones; roughly 88% occur once, and the top ten carry roughly 25%. Sequenced material: peripheral blood, taken on day 0 of AZD1222 vaccination. The receptors shown here come from an adult in good health.

The chain has TRBV15 and TRBJ2-3, with a tentative D call TRBD1 (6 bases). V shed 5 bases and J shed 1 base, with 13 bases lying between them. CDR1 is LNHNV, CDR2 YYDKDF, per germline (reference sequence). This CDR3 is 15 amino acids long. Here the CDR3 reads CATSSPEGGTDTQYF. In DNA, the CDR3 is TGTGCCACCAGCTCCCCAGAGGGGGGCACAGATACGCAGTATTTT.

This clone came up once. This rearrangement joins TRBV30 to TRBJ2-1, with 8 positions matching TRBD2. Germline lookup yields CDR1 GTSNPN and CDR2 SVGIG (reference sequence). V lost 3 bases to trimming and J lost 6 bases; unmatched junction nucleotides: 10. The CDR3 loop spans 15 amino acids. CDR3 sequence: CAWRAFSGIINEQFF. For the CDR3, the DNA is TGTGCCTGGAGGGCATTTAGCGGGATCATCAATGAGCAGTTCTTC.

The count of this clone is one. The chain employs TRBV5-4 and TRBJ2-2; D call uncertain. Trimming shortened V by 4 bases and J by 1 base, and 11 bases separated the two germline ends. The CDR3 runs 15 residues. The germline V gene has CDR1 SGHNT and CDR2 YYREEE (reference sequence). The CDR3 sequence is CASSHGRKNTGELFF. The CDR3 region has the DNA TGTGCCAGCAGCCACGGACGGAAGAACACCGGGGAGCTGTTTTTT.

V usage is TRBV28 and J usage is TRBJ2-6; possible D gene TRBD2, 6 bases. The CDR3 is made up of 17 amino acids. Trimming removed 3 bases at V and 0 bases at J, with 12 bases between. Looked up from germline, CDR1 is MDHEN and CDR2 is SYDVKM. The CDR3 reads CASSFLDGSSGANVLTF. DNA for the CDR3: TGTGCCAGCAGTTTCCTTGACGGGAGCTCTGGGGCCAACGTCCTGACTTTC.

The V gene is TRBV28, the J gene TRBJ2-7; TRBD1 is a possible D gene (5 bases). This CDR3 is built from 15 residues. Trimming removed 4 bases from V and 4 bases from J, with 17 bases in between. Germline V gene lookup returns CDR1 MDHEN and CDR2 SYDVKM. The CDR3 nucleotides are TGTGCCAGCAGTTCCCGGCCAGGGCCTCCGTACGAGCAGTACTTC. Protein: CASSSRPGPPYEQYF.

The rearrangement joins TRBV19 to TRBJ2-7, with 8 bases aligning to TRBD2. Germline V gene lookup returns CDR1 LNHDA and CDR2 SQIVND (reference sequence). V gave up 9 bases and J gave up 3 bases; unmatched junction bases: 7. The CDR3 has 13 residues. CDR3 bases: TGTGCCAGCGGGGGGGCAGGTCTCTACGAGCAGTACTTC. This encodes CASGGAGLYEQYF. The entire variable domain, with the rest obtained from reference TRBV19 and TRBJ2-7, is as follows: DGGITQSPKYLFRKEGQNVTLSCEQNLNHDAMYWYRQDPGQGLRLIYYSQIVNDFQKGDIAEGYSVSREKKESFPLTVTSAQKNPTAFYLCASGGAGLYEQYFGPGTRLTVT.

The chain is built from TRBV9 and TRBJ1-5; no reliable D call. The CDR3 runs 15 residues. Germline loops: CDR1 SGDLS, CDR2 YYNGEE. Trimming stripped 3 bases from V and 5 bases from J, with 15 bases between. The CDR3 spells CASSAGQYEDQPQHF. CDR3 sequence (DNA): TGTGCCAGCAGCGCTGGGCAGTACGAGGATCAGCCCCAGCATTTT.

V gene TRBV4-3 combines with J gene TRBJ2-1; 11 nucleotides match TRBD2. Germline trimming cut 0 bases from V and 6 bases from J; bases unmatched to any gene: 7. The CDR3 has 17 residues. The V gene's germline CDR1 is LGHNA and CDR2 YSLEER. The CDR3 DNA is TGCGCCAGCAGCCAAGATCGGGGGACTAGCGGATCCAATGAGCAGTTCTTC. It codes for CASSQDRGTSGSNEQFF.

The rearrangement uses TRBV7-9 and TRBJ2-3, with 7 positions matching TRBD1. With V trimmed by 6 bases and J by 0 bases, 6 bases remained unmatched. CDR3 length: 15 amino acids. Germline-derived CDR1 and CDR2 are SEHNR and FQNEAQ (reference sequence). This chain's CDR3 is CASRKGQQSTDTQYF. The CDR3 coding sequence is TGTGCCAGCAGAAAGGGACAGCAGAGCACAGATACGCAGTATTTT.

In this sample, this clone is medium-sized. The J gene is TRBJ2-3, the V gene TRBV6-2 or TRBV6-3; 11 bases map to TRBD2. In germline, CDR1 is MNHEY, CDR2 SVGEGT. The CDR3 has 15 amino acids. V lost 4 bases to trimming and J lost 5 bases; unmatched junction nucleotides: 5. The CDR3 spells CASSSLAGGRDTQYF. As DNA, the CDR3 is TGTGCCAGCAGTTCATTAGCGGGAGGGAGAGATACGCAGTATTTT.

The V gene is TRBV25-1, the J gene TRBJ1-6, with D perhaps matching TRBD1 (5 bases). V was cut by 1 base and J by 6 bases, with 10 bases left in between. Germline lookup yields CDR1 MGHDK and CDR2 SYGVNS. This CDR3 is built from 15 residues. The CDR3 region has the DNA TGTGCCAGCAGTGAATCCCGCAGGGCTAATTCACCCCTCCACTTT. Encoded protein: CASSESRRANSPLHF.

To note about this clone: Other DNA sequences of this sample code for an identical CDR3. The chain links TRBV5-4 to TRBJ2-3; 7 positions agree with TRBD2. Per germline, CDR1 SGHNT and CDR2 YYREEE (reference sequence). CDR3 length: 16 amino acids. Trimming cost V 1 base and J 0 bases; bases outside gene matches: 5. The CDR3 is CASSLRLAASTDTQYF. CDR3 sequence (DNA): TGTGCCAGCAGCTTGCGGCTAGCGGCTAGCACAGATACGCAGTATTTT.

The rearrangement joins TRBV18 to TRBJ1-2; TRBD1 aligns across 10 bases. Per germline, CDR1 KGHSH and CDR2 LQKENI. The ends lost 1 base at V and 8 bases at J; junction bases unmatched: 7. CDR3 length: 15 residues. The DNA of the CDR3 is TGTGCCAGCTCACCACAGGGGACAGGGGAGAAGGGCTACACCTTC. It yields the protein CASSPQGTGEKGYTF.

J is TRBJ2-2 and V is TRBV1; TRBD2 reflects the table's D call only, with no check against the DNA. TRBV1 is marked as a pseudogene. There are 20 residues in the CDR3. The CDR3 loop is CTSSQPLVAGVHPGTGELFF. In DNA, the CDR3 is TGCACCAGCAGCCAGCCGTTGGTAGCGGGAGTACATCCGGGCACCGGGGAGCTGTTTTTT.

The chain links TRBV11-3 to TRBJ2-7; D unresolved. Per the germline V gene, CDR1 is SGHNT and CDR2 is YENEEA. V was cut by 3 bases and J by 4 bases, with 7 bases left in between. The CDR3 has 12 residues. CDR3 region: CASSFSGYEQYF. CDR3 bases: TGTGCCAGCAGCTTCTCCGGGTACGAGCAGTACTTC.

The chain joins TRBV4-3 to TRBJ1-2; D might be TRBD1 (6 bases). V shed 0 bases and J shed 13 bases, with 15 bases lying between them. Per germline, CDR1 LGHNA and CDR2 YSLEER. There are 13 residues in the CDR3. In DNA form, the CDR3 reads TGCGCCAGCAGCCAAGACAGGGGATGGTATCCCACCTTC. The encoded protein is CASSQDRGWYPTF.

The gene calls are TRBV11-2 and TRBJ2-2; no clear D gene. V was pared by 4 bases and J by 5 bases, with 8 bases between. CDR3 length: 13 amino acids. The germline CDR1 and CDR2 sequences are SGHAT and FQNNGV. The CDR3 sequence: CASSSLRTGELFF. The CDR3 DNA sequence: TGTGCCAGCAGCTCCCTTAGGACCGGGGAGCTGTTTTTT.

This chain uses TRBV9 with TRBJ1-2; D call uncertain. Germline lookup yields CDR1 SGDLS and CDR2 YYNGEE. This CDR3 is 14 amino acids long. The V gene lost 0 bases and the J gene lost 4 bases, with 10 bases spanning the gap. The CDR3 protein is CASSVVSGGYGYTF. In nucleotides, the CDR3 is TGTGCCAGCAGCGTAGTCTCCGGCGGCTATGGCTACACCTTC.

This rearrangement joins TRBV28 to TRBJ1-5, with 7 bases that match TRBD1. This CDR3 is 14 amino acids long. Germline V gene sequence: CDR1 MDHEN, CDR2 SYDVKM. Germline trimming cut 7 bases from V and 7 bases from J; bases unmatched to any gene: 10. CDR3 DNA: TGTGCCAGCACTCCAGGGGGTCAAGAACAGCCCCAGCATTTT. Its translation is CASTPGGQEQPQHF. Full variable domain (outside the CDR3, taken from reference TRBV28 and TRBJ1-5): DVKVTQSSRYLVKRTGEKVFLECVQDMDHENMFWYRQDPGLGLRLIYFSYDVKMKEKGDIPEGYSVSREKKERFSLILESASTNQTSMYLCASTPGGQEQPQHFGDGTRLSIL.

This clone was seen just once. This chain joins TRBV11-2 and TRBJ2-7, with D possibly being TRBD2 (6 bases). Trimming stripped 1 base from V and 0 bases from J, with 10 bases between. Germline values: CDR1 SGHAT, CDR2 FQNNGV. This CDR3 has 15 residues. This chain's CDR3 is CASSLVEGPSYEQYF. The CDR3, as DNA: TGTGCCAGCAGCTTAGTGGAGGGCCCCTCCTACGAGCAGTACTTC.

The genes are TRBV28 and TRBJ1-5, with D perhaps matching TRBD1 (6 bases). The CDR3 loop spans 10 amino acids. CDR1 MDHEN and CDR2 SYDVKM come from the germline V gene. With 10 bases removed from V and 7 bases from J, the gap between germline ends came to 8 bases. The CDR3 protein is CATGVQPQHF. CDR3 in DNA: TGTGCCACAGGGGTCCAGCCCCAGCATTTT.

The chain links TRBV9 to TRBJ2-7, with a tentative D call TRBD1 (7 bases). The germline V gene encodes CDR1 SGDLS and CDR2 YYNGEE. The germline V and J ends were trimmed by 0 bases and 6 bases, with 16 bases remaining between them. This CDR3 contains 15 residues. The CDR3 spells CASSVEAGGIFEQYF. CDR3 nucleotides: TGTGCCAGCAGCGTAGAGGCAGGGGGGATATTCGAGCAGTACTTC.

The genes are TRBV12-5 and TRBJ1-2, with unresolved D. Per germline, CDR1 LGHNT and CDR2 FRNRAP. This CDR3 region has 14 residues. Trimming cost V 5 bases and J 3 bases, with 13 bases left between them. The chain's CDR3 is CASGPPESHYGYTF. CDR3 nucleotides: TGTGCTAGTGGTCCCCCGGAATCCCACTATGGCTACACCTTC.

The rearrangement joins TRBV27 to TRBJ2-1, with 8 bases fitting TRBD1. Germline lookup yields CDR1 MNHEY and CDR2 SMNVEV (reference sequence). The trim removed 5 bases at V and 10 bases at J, leaving 4 bases unmatched. This CDR3 is built from 12 residues. CDR3 nucleotide sequence: TGTGCCAGCAGTATTAGACAGGGGGAGCAGTTCTTC. This encodes CASSIRQGEQFF.

The rearrangement joins TRBV19 to TRBJ2-7; possibly TRBD1 for D (6 bases). The germline V gene encodes CDR1 LNHDA and CDR2 SQIVND (reference sequence). V was clipped by 3 bases and J by 1 base, with 16 bases between them. The CDR3 covers 16 residues. In nucleotides, the CDR3 is TGTGCCAGTAGTATTGGGTCAGGGGATTTATCCTACGAGCAGTACTTC. Translated, it gives CASSIGSGDLSYEQYF.

This chain joins TRBV15 and TRBJ1-4; 7 bases align to TRBD1. The CDR3 totals 17 residues. Germline CDR1 is LNHNV and CDR2 is YYDKDF (reference sequence). After removal of 0 bases from V and 0 bases from J, the junction contained 4 bases not matched to a gene. CDR3 in amino acids: CATSRDGDSATNEKLFF. CDR3 bases: TGTGCCACCAGCAGAGACGGGGACAGCGCAACTAATGAAAAACTGTTTTTT.

V usage is TRBV18 and J usage is TRBJ1-1; D is ambiguous. Germline-derived CDR1 and CDR2 are KGHSH and LQKENI. V dropped 10 bases and J dropped 5 bases, with 17 bases sitting between them. This CDR3 contains 13 residues. CDR3: CATKPLGDTEAFF. CDR3 sequence (DNA): TGTGCCACCAAACCCCTCGGGGATACTGAAGCTTTCTTT.

This clone was observed a single time. This chain links TRBV6-5 with TRBJ1-6, with D unclear. Trimming pared 2 bases from V and 7 bases from J, leaving 12 bases between. Looked up from germline, CDR1 is MNHEY and CDR2 is SVGAGI. This CDR3 has 15 amino acids. Here the CDR3 DNA reads TGTGCCAGCAGTTACGGACCCGGAGTGAATTCACCCCTCCACTTT. It encodes CASSYGPGVNSPLHF.